This T cell receptor beta chain was recorded in a study of molecular identifiers for immune sequencing clone quantification. TCRdb recomputed calls from the PCR reads with MiXCR, one row per CDR3 protein. The data contain some 680,000 distinct CDR3 sequences, 25% of them singletons. This clonotype was detected only a few times. The source is a human donor in good health. Some libraries in this study had Jurkat cell RNA spiked in. The sample consisted of naive CD8+ T cells from blood, with Jurkat cell RNA spiked in. As to subset: FACS-sorted CD8+CD4-CCR7+CD45RA+ naive T cells.

DNA of the CDR3: TGTGCCAGCAGTTACCTGGCAGGGGCGGACTACAATGAGCAGTTCTTC. Amino acid sequence: CASSYLAGADYNEQFF. The chain carries TRBV6-2 or TRBV6-3 and TRBJ2-1; D is perhaps TRBD1 (6 bases). The germline CDR1 and CDR2 sequences are MNHEY and SVGEGT. Trimming removed 2 bases at V and 3 bases at J, with 14 bases between. The length of the CDR3 is 16 residues.